This T cell receptor beta chain was captured by sequencing in a study of regulatory T cells in long-lasting Graves disease. The CDR3 runs 14 residues. V gave up 6 bases and J gave up 0 bases, with 12 bases separating them. In germline, CDR1 is MDHEN, CDR2 SYDVKM. The authors built TCR beta libraries using iRepertoire HTBI primers and Arm-PCR of CDR3 regions. TCRdb re-called the multiplex PCR reads through MiXCR, storing one row per CDR3 protein. The sample shows 400,000 or so distinct CDR3 sequences, less than 25% of them seen only once. Study-wide findings and caveats: Relative to new patients (approximately 1,000), persistent patients exhibited greater sharing of public clonotypes (approximately 2,700). Few sampled subjects may have lowered accuracy.

Many counts were recorded for this clonotype. The antigen remains unidentified. Noted time point: persistent/refractory GD, antithyroid drugs over 5 years with positive TRAb. From RNA extracted from PBMCs, the TCR library was made. Graves' disease diagnosis relied on American Thyroid Association guidelines. The input for sequencing was peripheral blood mononuclear cells (PBMCs), taken when the disease was refractory, from a patient treated with antithyroid drugs. This clonotype was sampled from a female donor with Graves disease. The gene calls are TRBV28 and TRBJ2-7; D ambiguous. CDR3 sequence reads: CASRSVKDSYEQYF. CDR3 coding DNA: TGTGCCAGCAGATCGGTAAAAGACTCCTACGAGCAGTACTTC.